These 13 T cell receptor beta chains were all obtained from the same sample, sequenced in a study of coeliac disease. Sequencing was performed with immunoSEQ multiplex PCR; in TCRdb, only in-frame clones are kept and a portion is missing. This sample yields roughly 7,000 clones, of which 55% to 65% are seen a single time; over 3% belongs to the top ten. Sequences were obtained from lamina propria lymphocytes from the gut. These receptors were collected from a woman in her fifties or sixties with active celiac disease.

The V and J genes are TRBV10-3 and TRBJ2-1; 10 bases are shared with TRBD2. J was trimmed by 3 bases and V by 6 bases; bases with no gene match: 2. Looked up from germline, CDR1 is ENHRY and CDR2 is SYGVKD. The CDR3 covers 14 residues. The DNA for the CDR3 is TGTGCCATCAGCACTAGCGGGGTCTACAATGAGCAGTTCTTC. The encoded protein is CAISTSGVYNEQFF.

Judged by abundance, this clone is large (0.1 to 1%). The CDR3 region is CAIKSENTGSSLGEQYF. The CDR3 DNA follows: TGTGCCATCAAGTCAGAGAACACCGGGAGCTCCCTAGGGGAGCAGTACTTC. The chain links TRBV10-3 to TRBJ2-7, with D possibly TRBD2 on 6 matching bases. The V end was cut by 7 bases, the J end by 7 bases, with 29 bases between. Germline V gene data show CDR1 as ENHRY and CDR2 as SYGVKD. This CDR3 has 17 amino acids.

The chain has TRBV5-1 and TRBJ2-7; D possibly corresponds to TRBD2 (7 bases). Trimming pared 0 bases from V and 4 bases from J, leaving 20 bases between. Germline values: CDR1 SGHRS, CDR2 YFSETQ. This CDR3 has 17 residues. CDR3 in DNA: TGCGCCAGCAGCTTGGCCCCCTGGGGGGGCAGTATTTACGAGCAGTACTTC. Its translation: CASSLAPWGGSIYEQYF. Full variable domain (outside the CDR3, taken from reference TRBV5-1 and TRBJ2-7): KAGVTQTPRYLIKTRGQQVTLSCSPISGHRSVSWYQQTPGQGLQFLFEYFSETQRNKGNFPGRFSGRQFSNSRSEMNVSTLELGDSALYLCASSLAPWGGSIYEQYFGPGTRLTVT.

This chain joins TRBV19 and TRBJ2-1, with 8 bases aligning to TRBD1. The CDR3 spans 15 residues. V dropped 5 bases and J dropped 6; count of bases not matched to a gene: 9. CDR1 is LNHDA and CDR2 is SQIVND in the germline V gene (reference sequence). CDR3: CASSVSGTGRNEQFF. Here the CDR3 DNA reads TGTGCCAGTAGTGTTTCTGGGACAGGTCGCAATGAGCAGTTCTTC.

This clone was seen only a few times. The chain combines TRBV7-2 with TRBJ2-3; D possibly corresponds to TRBD1 (5 bases). This CDR3 region has 17 residues. Per germline, CDR1 SGHTA and CDR2 FQGNSA. The V end lost 4 bases, the J end lost 0 bases, and 17 bases lay between the germline ends. CDR3 sequence (DNA): TGTGCCAGCAGCTCCCTTGGGGCCAGACCTAGCACAGATACGCAGTATTTT. This sequence encodes CASSSLGARPSTDTQYF.

The rearrangement joins TRBV6-1 to TRBJ1-5, with 7 bases aligning to TRBD1. The CDR3 consists of 13 residues. J lost 6 bases, V lost 6 bases, and 5 bases had no gene match. Germline CDR1 MNHNS, CDR2 SASEGT. This CDR3 reads CASSRTGGQPQHF. DNA for the CDR3: TGTGCCAGCAGCAGGACAGGAGGTCAGCCCCAGCATTTT.

CDR3 region: CASSYGGQNTEAFF. The CDR3 DNA reads TGTGCCAGCAGTTACGGGGGACAGAACACTGAAGCTTTCTTT. The chain carries TRBV6-5 and TRBJ1-1; tentatively, D is TRBD1 (6 bases). The CDR3 is made up of 14 amino acids. Trimming took off 2 bases at V and 1 base at J, with 8 bases between the two ends. The germline gives CDR1 MNHEY, CDR2 SVGAGI.

This clone has just one count. The chain uses TRBV2 and TRBJ1-2, with 8 bases identical to TRBD1. Germline V lookup: CDR1 SNHLY, CDR2 FYNNEI. There are 14 residues in the CDR3. The V segment lost 7 bases and the J segment 2 bases; nucleotides outside the gene matches: 6. The CDR3: CASTTGGRNYGYTF. CDR3 bases: TGTGCCAGCACCACAGGGGGGAGAAACTATGGCTACACCTTC.

V is TRBV10-1 and J is TRBJ1-4; 8 bases map to TRBD1. The V segment lost 4 bases and the J segment 3 bases; nucleotides outside the gene matches: 7. The CDR3 length is 16 residues. In germline, CDR1 is WNHNN, CDR2 SYGVQD (reference sequence). CDR3 bases: TGCGCCAGCAGTGGGTCAGGACAGGGCCCTAATGAAAAACTGTTTTTT. Translating it yields CASSGSGQGPNEKLFF.

This sequence joins TRBV27 and TRBJ2-1; 8 positions agree with TRBD2. Per the germline V gene, CDR1 is MNHEY and CDR2 is SMNVEV (reference sequence). The V and J ends lost 4 bases and 2 bases, in that order; junction bases with no gene match: 4. CDR3 size: 15 residues. The CDR3 spells CASSYTGGPYNEQFF. CDR3 bases: TGTGCCAGCAGTTATACGGGAGGGCCCTACAATGAGCAGTTCTTC.

The chain recombines TRBV7-2 with TRBJ2-7, with a possible D match to TRBD1 (6 bases). CDR1 is SGHTA and CDR2 is FQGNSA in the germline V gene. CDR3 length: 17 amino acids. The V end was cut by 4 bases, the J end by 4 bases, with 23 bases between. DNA of the CDR3: TGTGCCAGCAGCTCACAATCAGTCCCAGGGGACCCGTACGAGCAGTACTTC. This translates into CASSSQSVPGDPYEQYF. The variable domain in full, with the rest retrieved from reference TRBV7-2 and TRBJ2-7, is GAGVSQSPSNKVTEKGKDVELRCDPISGHTALYWYRQSLGQGLEFLIYFQGNSAPDKSGLPSDRFSAERTGGSVSTLTIQRTQQEDSAVYLCASSSQSVPGDPYEQYFGPGTRLTVT.

This sequence joins TRBV14 and TRBJ1-1, with D possibly TRBD1 on 5 matching bases. V was trimmed by 1 base and J by 4 bases, leaving 10 bases between them. Germline V gives CDR1 SGHDN, CDR2 FVKESK. The CDR3 loop spans 14 amino acids. CDR3 region: CASSQVGGFTEAFF. CDR3 in DNA: TGTGCCAGCAGCCAAGTTGGGGGGTTCACTGAAGCTTTCTTT.

The rearrangement links TRBV14 to TRBJ2-1; 8 bases are shared with TRBD2. The CDR3 totals 15 residues. V lost 4 bases to trimming and J lost 6 bases; unmatched junction nucleotides: 8. The germline gives CDR1 SGHDN, CDR2 FVKESK. The CDR3 DNA reads TGTGCCAGCAGCCCGGGACTAGGAAGGGTCAATGAGCAGTTCTTC. Translated: CASSPGLGRVNEQFF.